These T cell receptor beta chains were read from a single sample in a study of spatial heterogeneity in lung cancer. TCRdb ran MiXCR on the 5' RACE reads and lists one entry per CDR3 protein. The sample includes more than 9,000 distinct CDR3 sequences, roughly 8.4% of them seen just once. The sequencing used lung tumor tissue, collected at surgery. These receptors originate from a male donor with early-stage non-small cell lung cancer. Both conserved end residues are part of each CDR3. A D gene is named only where the DNA matches it firmly. The listing skips clone size in some rows; elsewhere it reads once, few, many or a size class.

d_call,v_call,clone_size,j_call,cdr3_nt,cdr3_aa
TRBD2,TRBV28,many,TRBJ2-5,TGTGCCAGCAGTTTATTAGCGGGAGACGAGACCCAGTACTTC,CASSLLAGDETQYF
TRBD1,TRBV29-1,many,TRBJ2-4,TGCAGCGTTGTCCAGGGGGTCGGCATTCAGTACTTC,CSVVQGVGIQYF
TRBD1,TRBV29-1,many,TRBJ2-1,TGCAGCGCAGGGGGTGGGACCTACAATGAGCAGTTCTTC,CSAGGGTYNEQFF
TRBD2,TRBV29-1,.,TRBJ2-1,TGCAGCGCCGGACTAGCGGGAGGCTCGATCTACAATGAGCAGTTCTTC,CSAGLAGGSIYNEQFF
.,TRBV6-5,many,TRBJ2-7,TGTGCCAGCAGTTACGGCCCATACGGTTCCTACGAGCAGTACTTC,CASSYGPYGSYEQYF
TRBD2,TRBV2,many,TRBJ2-1,TGTGCCAGCAGTCCCGGACTAGCGGGGGCTCAGGGGCAGTTCTTC,CASSPGLAGAQGQFF
TRBD1,TRBV29-1,many,TRBJ2-3,TGCAGCGTTCTCCGGGACAGCCCATATACGCAGTATTTT,CSVLRDSPYTQYF
.,TRBV5-1,many,TRBJ1-2,TGCGCCAGCGGTAGCTACTATGGCTACACCTTC,CASGSYYGYTF
.,TRBV6-1,many,TRBJ2-3,TGTGCCAGCAGCGGGGGGCGCCGTCTAAGTACAGATACGCAGTATTTT,CASSGGRRLSTDTQYF
.,TRBV7-9,medium-sized,TRBJ1-4,TGTGCCAGCAGCTCCGGACAGCTTGAAAAACTGTTTTTT,CASSSGQLEKLFF
.,TRBV3-1,many,TRBJ2-3,TGTGCCAGCAGCCAATGGGGATCCGAAGATACGCAGTATTTT,CASSQWGSEDTQYF
TRBD1,TRBV6-2/TRBV6-3,.,TRBJ2-2,TGTGCCAGCAGTTACCGACAGGGGACCGGGGAGCTGTTTTTT,CASSYRQGTGELFF